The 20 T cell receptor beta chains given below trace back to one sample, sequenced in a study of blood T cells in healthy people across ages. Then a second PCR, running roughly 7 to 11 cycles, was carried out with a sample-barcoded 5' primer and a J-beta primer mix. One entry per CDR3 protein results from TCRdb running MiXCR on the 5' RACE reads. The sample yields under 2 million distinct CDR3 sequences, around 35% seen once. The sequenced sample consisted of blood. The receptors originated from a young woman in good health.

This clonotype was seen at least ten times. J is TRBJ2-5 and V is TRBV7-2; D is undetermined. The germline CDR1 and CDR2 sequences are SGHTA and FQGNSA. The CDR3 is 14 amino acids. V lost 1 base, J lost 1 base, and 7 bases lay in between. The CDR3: CASSLGLGQETQYF. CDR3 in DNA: TGTGCCAGCAGCTTAGGACTGGGCCAAGAGACCCAGTACTTC.

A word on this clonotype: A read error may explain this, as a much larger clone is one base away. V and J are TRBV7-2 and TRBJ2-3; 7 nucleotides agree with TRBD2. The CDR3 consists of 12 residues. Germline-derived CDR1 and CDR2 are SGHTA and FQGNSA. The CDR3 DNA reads TGTGTCAGCAGCCCCCGGGGAGGGACGCAGTATTTT. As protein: CVSSPRGGTQYF.

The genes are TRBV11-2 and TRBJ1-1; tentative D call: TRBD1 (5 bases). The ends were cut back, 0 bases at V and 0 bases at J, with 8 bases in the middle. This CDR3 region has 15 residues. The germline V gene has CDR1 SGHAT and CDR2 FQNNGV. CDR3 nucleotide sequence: TGTGCCAGCAGCTTAGATGGGGGGATGAACACTGAAGCTTTCTTT. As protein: CASSLDGGMNTEAFF. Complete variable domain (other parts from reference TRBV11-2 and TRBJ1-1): EAGVAQSPRYKIIEKRQSVAFWCNPISGHATLYWYQQILGQGPKLLIQFQNNGVVDDSQLPKDRFSAERLKGVDSTLKIQPAKLEDSAVYLCASSLDGGMNTEAFFGQGTRLTVV.

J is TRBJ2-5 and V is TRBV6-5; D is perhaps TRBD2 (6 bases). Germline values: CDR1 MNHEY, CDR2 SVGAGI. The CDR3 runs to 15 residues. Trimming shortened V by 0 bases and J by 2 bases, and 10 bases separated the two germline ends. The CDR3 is CASSYSLGGQETQYF. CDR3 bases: TGTGCCAGCAGTTACTCACTGGGGGGACAAGAGACCCAGTACTTC.

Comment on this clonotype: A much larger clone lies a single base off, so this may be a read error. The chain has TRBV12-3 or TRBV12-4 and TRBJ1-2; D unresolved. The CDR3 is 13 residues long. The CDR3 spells CASSPNTHYDYTF. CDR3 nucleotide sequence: TGTGCCAGCAGTCCAAACACCCACTATGACTACACCTTC.

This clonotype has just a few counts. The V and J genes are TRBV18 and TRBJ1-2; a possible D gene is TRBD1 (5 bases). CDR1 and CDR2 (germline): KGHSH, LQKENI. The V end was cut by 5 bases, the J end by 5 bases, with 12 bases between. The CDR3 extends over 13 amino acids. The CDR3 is CASSSTGAYGYTF. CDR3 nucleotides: TGTGCCAGCTCATCTACCGGGGCATATGGCTACACCTTC.

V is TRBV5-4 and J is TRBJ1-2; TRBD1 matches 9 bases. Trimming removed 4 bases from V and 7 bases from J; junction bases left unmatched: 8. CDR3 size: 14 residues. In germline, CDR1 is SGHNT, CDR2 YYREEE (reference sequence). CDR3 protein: CASSLLRQGVGYTF. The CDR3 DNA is TGTGCCAGCAGCCTGCTGAGACAGGGGGTTGGCTACACCTTC.

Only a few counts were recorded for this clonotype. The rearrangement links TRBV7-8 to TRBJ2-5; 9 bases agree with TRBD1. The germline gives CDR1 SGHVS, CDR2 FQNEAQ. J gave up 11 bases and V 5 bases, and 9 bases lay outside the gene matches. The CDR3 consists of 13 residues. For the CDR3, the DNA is TGTGCCAGCAGCACCAGGACAGGGGTTGGGCAGTACTTC. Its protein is CASSTRTGVGQYF.

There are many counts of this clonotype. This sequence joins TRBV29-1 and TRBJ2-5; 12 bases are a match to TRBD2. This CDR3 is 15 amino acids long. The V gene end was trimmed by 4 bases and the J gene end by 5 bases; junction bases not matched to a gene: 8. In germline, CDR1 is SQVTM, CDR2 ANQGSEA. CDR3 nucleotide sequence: TGCAGCGTTGCCGGACTAGCGGGGAGAGGGGAGACCCAGTACTTC. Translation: CSVAGLAGRGETQYF.

The CDR3 loop reads CAGTTGTGTIDEQFF. As DNA, the CDR3 is TGCGCCGGCACCACCGGGACAGGGACGATCGATGAGCAGTTCTTC. The V and J genes are TRBV4-1 and TRBJ2-1; TRBD1 matches at 9 bases. The ends lost 11 bases at V and 8 bases at J; junction bases unmatched: 16. The CDR3 is 15 residues long. Germline CDR1 and CDR2: MGHRA and YSYEKL.

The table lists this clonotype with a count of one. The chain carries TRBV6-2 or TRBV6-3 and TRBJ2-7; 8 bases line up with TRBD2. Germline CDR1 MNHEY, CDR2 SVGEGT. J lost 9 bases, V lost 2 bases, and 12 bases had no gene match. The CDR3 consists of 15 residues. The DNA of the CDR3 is TGTGCCAGCAGTTACCCGGATATTTCGGCGGGAGGGCAGTACTTC. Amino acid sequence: CASSYPDISAGGQYF.

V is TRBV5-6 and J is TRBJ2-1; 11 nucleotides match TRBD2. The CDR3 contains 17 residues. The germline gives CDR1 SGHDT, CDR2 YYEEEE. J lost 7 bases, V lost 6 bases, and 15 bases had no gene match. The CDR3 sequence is CASMLAGGPREINEQFF. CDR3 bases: TGTGCCAGCATGCTAGCGGGAGGCCCTAGGGAGATTAATGAGCAGTTCTTC.

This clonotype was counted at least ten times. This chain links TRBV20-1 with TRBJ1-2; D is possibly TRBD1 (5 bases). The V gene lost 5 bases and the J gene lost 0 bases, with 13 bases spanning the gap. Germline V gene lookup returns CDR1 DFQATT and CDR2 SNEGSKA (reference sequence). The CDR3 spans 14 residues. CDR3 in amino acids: CSAGPGRSNYGYTF. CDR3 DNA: TGCAGTGCTGGGCCGGGACGGTCTAACTATGGCTACACCTTC.

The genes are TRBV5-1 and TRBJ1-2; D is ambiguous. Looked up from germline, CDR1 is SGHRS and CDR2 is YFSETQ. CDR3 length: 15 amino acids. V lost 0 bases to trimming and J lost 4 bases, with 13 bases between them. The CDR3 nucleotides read TGCGCCAGCAGCTTGGACCTTAGGAGAGTCTATGGCTACACCTTC. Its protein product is CASSLDLRRVYGYTF.

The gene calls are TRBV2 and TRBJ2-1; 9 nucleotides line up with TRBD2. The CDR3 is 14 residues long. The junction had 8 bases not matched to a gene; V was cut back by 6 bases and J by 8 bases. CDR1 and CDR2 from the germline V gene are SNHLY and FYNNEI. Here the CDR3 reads CASRRREGPDEQFF. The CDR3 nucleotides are TGTGCCAGCAGAAGGCGGGAGGGCCCCGATGAGCAGTTCTTC.

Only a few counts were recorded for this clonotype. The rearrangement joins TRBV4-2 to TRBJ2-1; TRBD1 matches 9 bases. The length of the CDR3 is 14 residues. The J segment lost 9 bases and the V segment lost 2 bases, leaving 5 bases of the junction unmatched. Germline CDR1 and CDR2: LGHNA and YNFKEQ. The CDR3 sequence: CASSQTLTGGEQFF. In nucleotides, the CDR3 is TGTGCCAGCAGCCAAACGTTGACAGGGGGTGAGCAGTTCTTC.

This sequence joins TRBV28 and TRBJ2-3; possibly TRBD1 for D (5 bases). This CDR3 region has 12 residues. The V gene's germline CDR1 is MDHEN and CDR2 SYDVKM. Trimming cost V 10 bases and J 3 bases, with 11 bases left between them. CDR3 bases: TGTGCCACCGTTTCAGGGACAGATACGCAGTATTTT. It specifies CATVSGTDTQYF. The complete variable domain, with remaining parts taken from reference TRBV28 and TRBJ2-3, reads DVKVTQSSRYLVKRTGEKVFLECVQDMDHENMFWYRQDPGLGLRLIYFSYDVKMKEKGDIPEGYSVSREKKERFSLILESASTNQTSMYLCATVSGTDTQYFGPGTRLTVL.

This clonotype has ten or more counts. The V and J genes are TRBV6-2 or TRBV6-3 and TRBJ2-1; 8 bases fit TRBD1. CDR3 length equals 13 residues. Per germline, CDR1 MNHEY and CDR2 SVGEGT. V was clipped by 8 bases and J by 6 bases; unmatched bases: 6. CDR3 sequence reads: CASSQGARNEQFF. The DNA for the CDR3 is TGTGCCAGCTCTCAGGGGGCGCGCAATGAGCAGTTCTTC.

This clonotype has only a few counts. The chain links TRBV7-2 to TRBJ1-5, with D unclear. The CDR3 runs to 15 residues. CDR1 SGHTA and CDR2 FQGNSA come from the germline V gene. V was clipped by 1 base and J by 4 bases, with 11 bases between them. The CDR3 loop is CASSLVLGNNQPQHF. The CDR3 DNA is TGTGCCAGCAGCTTAGTGCTAGGCAATAATCAGCCCCAGCATTTT.

The CDR3, as DNA: TGTGCCAGCAGACCGGGACTAAGGGATGAGCAGTTCTTC. Translated: CASRPGLRDEQFF. The gene calls are TRBV28 and TRBJ2-1, with 7 bases identical to TRBD2. Germline lookup yields CDR1 MDHEN and CDR2 SYDVKM. There are 13 residues in the CDR3. Unmatched junction bases numbered 7, after V lost 6 bases and J lost 8 bases.